The rows below give T cell receptor beta chains drawn from one sample of a study of shared clonotypes between healthy human individuals. Method: immunoSEQ multiplex PCR; TCRdb's copy keeps in-frame clones and lacks some. Of about 960,000 clones listed, 76% were seen once; the top ten hold around 1.5%. Sequencing input: memory CD4+ T cells sorted from blood. These receptors were taken from a man aged 18-30 years in good health. The CDR3 runs from the conserved cysteine through the conserved F or W. The size field is filled for only some rows; it gives once, few, many or a size class.

v_call	cdr3_length	clone_size	j_call	cdr3_aa
TRBV18	14	few	TRBJ2-5	CASSLEGARETQYF
TRBV7-8	16	.	TRBJ1-5	CASSDLGASGNQPQHF
TRBV12-5	17	.	TRBJ2-1	CASGLGLAGYSYNEQFF
TRBV18	17	.	TRBJ2-1	CASSPESGRGTYNEQFF
TRBV30	13	few	TRBJ1-2	CAWSVRAEEGYTF
TRBV9	17	once	TRBJ2-7	CASSVVGVGGSSYEQYF
TRBV7-3	13	.	TRBJ2-7	CASSLFEEGEQYF
TRBV5-6	14	.	TRBJ1-1	CASSLGVMNTEAFF
TRBV5-1	14	once	TRBJ2-2	CATGANPNTGELFF
TRBV7-9	15	.	TRBJ2-5	CASSIRLATQETQYF
TRBV12-5	16	.	TRBJ2-7	CASGLALSGGIYEQYF
TRBV10-3	15	.	TRBJ1-2	CAIRGQAADHYGYTF
TRBV5-1	11	.	TRBJ1-3	CASSSGNTIYF
TRBV14	17	.	TRBJ1-2	CASSQTRPGQGAEGYTF
TRBV6-1	15	few	TRBJ2-7	CASSDSSGGAREQYF
TRBV5-1	13	.	TRBJ1-1	CASSIAGGTEAFF
TRBV30	12	.	TRBJ1-2	CAWSVSGGGYTF
TRBV30	12	.	TRBJ1-2	CAWSVAGEGYTF
TRBV28	14	few	TRBJ1-1	CASSSPSMNTEAFF
TRBV7-9	15	.	TRBJ2-1	CASSPDRGGPNEQFF
TRBV18	15	.	TRBJ2-7	CASSQGDRGRDEQYF
TRBV10-2	15	.	TRBJ2-3	CASSETGTSGDTQYF
TRBV19	14	.	TRBJ2-3	CASSYSSAGDTQYF
TRBV18	13	.	TRBJ1-4	CASSGGSNEKLFF
TRBV5-1	16	.	TRBJ1-2	CASSRNPGQINYGYTF
TRBV5-6	16	.	TRBJ2-5	CASSFLDRGLGETQYF
TRBV25-1	13	.	TRBJ2-7	CASRRGSSYEQYF
TRBV2	15	.	TRBJ2-1	CASSGLAGSMTEQFF
TRBV6-5	15	once	TRBJ1-4	CASSYGQGNGEKLFF
TRBV10-3	14	.	TRBJ1-5	CAISWDRDNQPQHF
TRBV28	12	once	TRBJ2-3	CASIGGADTQYF
TRBV6-6	14	.	TRBJ1-6	CASRIRGTNSPLHF
TRBV28	12	.	TRBJ2-3	CASRRGEGTQYF
TRBV5-1	13	once	TRBJ2-2	CASSFDRTGELFF
TRBV4-3	17	.	TRBJ2-3	CASSRDGSVAGVDTQYF
TRBV19	13	.	TRBJ1-2	CASRGRLDYGYTF
TRBV13	14	few	TRBJ2-7	CASSQGPASGEQYF
TRBV30	14	.	TRBJ2-7	CAWGLGQGYSEQYF
TRBV6-1	15	.	TRBJ1-2	CASRPGYTPDYGYTF
TRBV4-1	12	.	TRBJ2-7	CASSFPSNEQYF
TRBV6-1	14	.	TRBJ2-7	CASSPQGGSYEQYF
TRBV19	13	many	TRBJ2-5	CASSQGIQETQYF
TRBV6-5	15	.	TRBJ1-5	CASSPGTTTNQPQHF
TRBV4-3	15	.	TRBJ2-5	CASSQELTARGTQYF
TRBV5-8	16	.	TRBJ2-1	CASRGLAGDINNEQFF